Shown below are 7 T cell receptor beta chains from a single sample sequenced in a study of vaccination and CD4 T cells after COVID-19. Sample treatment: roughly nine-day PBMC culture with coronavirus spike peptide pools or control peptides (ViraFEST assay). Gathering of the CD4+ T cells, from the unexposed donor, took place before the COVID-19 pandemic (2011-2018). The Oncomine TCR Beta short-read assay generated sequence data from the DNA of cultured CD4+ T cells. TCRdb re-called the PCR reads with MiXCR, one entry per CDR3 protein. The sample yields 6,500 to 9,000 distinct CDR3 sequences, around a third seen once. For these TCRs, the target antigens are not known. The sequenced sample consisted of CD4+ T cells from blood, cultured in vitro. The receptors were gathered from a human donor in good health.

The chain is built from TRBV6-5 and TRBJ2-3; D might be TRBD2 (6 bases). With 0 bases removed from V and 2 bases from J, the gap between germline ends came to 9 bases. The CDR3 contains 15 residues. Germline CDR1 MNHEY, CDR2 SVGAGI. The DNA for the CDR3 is TGTGCCAGCAGTTACTCGATAGCGGCCACAGATACGCAGTATTTT. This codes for CASSYSIAATDTQYF.

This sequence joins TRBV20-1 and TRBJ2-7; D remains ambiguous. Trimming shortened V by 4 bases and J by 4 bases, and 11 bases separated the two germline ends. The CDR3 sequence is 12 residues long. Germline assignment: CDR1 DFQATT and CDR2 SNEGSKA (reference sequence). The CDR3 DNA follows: TGCAGTGCTAACGGTGTAGGGTACGAGCAGTACTTC. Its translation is CSANGVGYEQYF.

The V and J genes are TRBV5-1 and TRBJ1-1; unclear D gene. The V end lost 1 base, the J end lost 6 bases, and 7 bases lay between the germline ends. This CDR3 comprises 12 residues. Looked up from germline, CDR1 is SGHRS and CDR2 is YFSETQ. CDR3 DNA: TGCGCCAGCAGCTTGCCTGGGTCTGAAGCTTTCTTT. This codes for CASSLPGSEAFF.

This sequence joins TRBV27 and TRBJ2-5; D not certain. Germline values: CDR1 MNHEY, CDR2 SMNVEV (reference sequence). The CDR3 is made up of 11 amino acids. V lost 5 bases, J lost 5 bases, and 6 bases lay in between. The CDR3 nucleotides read TGTGCCAGCAGTGGTGTGGAGACCCAGTACTTC. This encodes CASSGVETQYF.

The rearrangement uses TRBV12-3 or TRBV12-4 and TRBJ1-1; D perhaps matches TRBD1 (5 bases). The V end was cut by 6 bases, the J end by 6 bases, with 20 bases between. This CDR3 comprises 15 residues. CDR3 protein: CASSPGALRGAEAFF. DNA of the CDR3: TGTGCCAGCAGCCCCGGGGCCCTGAGGGGCGCTGAAGCTTTCTTT.

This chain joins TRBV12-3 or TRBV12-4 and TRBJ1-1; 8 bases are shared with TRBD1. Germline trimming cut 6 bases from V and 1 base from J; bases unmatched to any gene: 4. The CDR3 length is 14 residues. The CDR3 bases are TGTGCCAGCAGCCGGGGACAGGCGAACACTGAAGCTTTCTTT. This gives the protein CASSRGQANTEAFF.

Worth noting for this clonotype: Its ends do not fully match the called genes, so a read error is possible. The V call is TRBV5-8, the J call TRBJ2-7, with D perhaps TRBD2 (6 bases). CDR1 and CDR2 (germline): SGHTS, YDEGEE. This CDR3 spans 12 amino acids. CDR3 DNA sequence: TGTGCCAGCAGATTGGGGGGTCACGAGCAGTACTTC. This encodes CASRLGGHEQYF.